Each of the 19 T cell receptor beta chains below was sequenced from the same sample in a study of T cells of healthy individuals. In TCRdb, the 5' RACE reads were re-called with MiXCR into one record per CDR3 protein. The repertoire holds 75,000 to 95,000 distinct CDR3 sequences, with approximately 5.4% as singletons. These receptors all come from a female donor in good health.

This clonotype showed up many times. This chain uses TRBV20-1 with TRBJ2-1; 8 nucleotides agree with TRBD1. CDR3 length: 14 residues. Germline-derived CDR1 and CDR2 are DFQATT and SNEGSKA (reference sequence). Losses at the gene ends were 5 bases for V and 8 bases for J; bases not matched to a gene: 11. The CDR3: CSASSGTGLDEQFF. The CDR3, as DNA: TGCAGTGCTTCCTCCGGGACAGGTCTGGATGAGCAGTTCTTC.

This clonotype was counted at least ten times. V is TRBV7-2 and J is TRBJ2-3; D remains ambiguous. V lost 4 bases and J lost 2, with 13 bases in between. Germline loops: CDR1 SGHTA, CDR2 FQGNSA. This CDR3 has 15 amino acids. CDR3 coding DNA: TGTGCCAGCAGCTACCAGGACCGGTTCACAGATACGCAGTATTTT. It encodes CASSYQDRFTDTQYF. The whole variable domain, remainder taken from reference TRBV7-2 and TRBJ2-3, is GAGVSQSPSNKVTEKGKDVELRCDPISGHTALYWYRQSLGQGLEFLIYFQGNSAPDKSGLPSDRFSAERTGGSVSTLTIQRTQQEDSAVYLCASSYQDRFTDTQYFGPGTRLTVL.

This clonotype occurred many times. The chain links TRBV7-2 to TRBJ2-1, with D hard to call. CDR3 size: 19 residues. Germline V lookup: CDR1 SGHTA, CDR2 FQGNSA. Deletions cut 2 bases from V and 1 base from J, with 21 bases between. In DNA, the CDR3 is TGTGCCAGCAGCTTAATTATCAATCTGGCGGCTAGGTCCTACAATGAGCAGTTCTTC. Translation: CASSLIINLAARSYNEQFF.

The table lists this clonotype with many counts. The chain employs TRBV7-9 and TRBJ2-1; D is ambiguous. The CDR3 spans 11 residues. Per the germline V gene, CDR1 is SEHNR and CDR2 is FQNEAQ (reference sequence). The V end lost 6 bases, the J end lost 13 bases, and 13 bases lay between the germline ends. The DNA for the CDR3 is TGTGCCAGCAGAGGCTCCCCCCCACAGTTCTTC. Protein sequence: CASRGSPPQFF.

This clonotype was recorded at least ten times. The chain has TRBV5-6 and TRBJ1-1; 8 bases fit TRBD1. Looked up from germline, CDR1 is SGHDT and CDR2 is YYEEEE. The CDR3 is 20 amino acids. After removal of 0 bases from V and 2 bases from J, the junction contained 18 bases not matched to a gene. The chain's CDR3 is CASSLVFPRQGSRKNTEAFF. Written as DNA, the CDR3 is TGTGCCAGCAGCTTGGTTTTCCCCCGACAGGGGTCGCGGAAAAACACTGAAGCTTTCTTT.

Comment on this clonotype: A junction boundary mismatches the germline segment, possibly from a read error. The J gene is TRBJ2-4, the V gene TRBV6-2 or TRBV6-3; 7 bases fit TRBD1. CDR1 is MNHEY, CDR2 SVGEGT, per germline. CDR3 length equals 15 residues. CDR3 nucleotide sequence: TGTGCCAGCAGCCCAACCGGGACAGCCAGAAACATTCAGTACTTC. It codes for CASSPTGTARNIQYF.

Many counts were recorded for this clonotype. The chain employs TRBV20-1 and TRBJ1-1; 7 bases are a match to TRBD1. In germline, CDR1 is DFQATT, CDR2 SNEGSKA (reference sequence). The CDR3 extends over 20 amino acids. Trimming cost V 0 bases and J 6 bases; bases outside gene matches: 25. The CDR3 DNA reads TGCAGTGCTAGAGACCTCCTTCCAGGACAGGTATGGGGAGGGCGACCTGAAGCTTTCTTT. It yields the protein CSARDLLPGQVWGGRPEAFF.

This clonotype has ten or more counts. Relative to the germline gene, one junction end is altered; a read error may explain this. This chain links TRBV28 with TRBJ2-1; D is possibly TRBD1 or TRBD2 (5 bases each). CDR3 length equals 12 residues. Germline values: CDR1 MDHEN, CDR2 SYDVKM. CDR3 sequence reads: CASSLSPRDPFF. The CDR3 region has the DNA TGTGCCAGCAGTTTATCCCCTAGGGACCCTTTTTTC.

This clonotype was counted many times. CDR3 amino acids: CASSLEFSGQKSTDTQYF. The CDR3 DNA sequence: TGTGCCAGCAGTTTAGAGTTCTCGGGGCAGAAGAGCACAGATACGCAGTATTTT. The genes are TRBV12-3 or TRBV12-4 and TRBJ2-3, with D possibly being TRBD1 or TRBD2 (5 bases each). This CDR3 is 18 amino acids long. V was pared by 1 base and J by 0 bases, with 17 bases between.

This clonotype was seen many times. The chain uses TRBV5-1 and TRBJ1-5; D unclear. Germline V gene sequence: CDR1 SGHRS, CDR2 YFSETQ. V lost 2 bases and J 4 bases, leaving 7 bases between the germline ends. There are 13 residues in the CDR3. The DNA for the CDR3 is TGCGCCAGCAGCTTCGGGCAGAATCAGCCCCAGCATTTT. Its translation: CASSFGQNQPQHF.

The table lists this clonotype with many counts. This sequence joins TRBV29-1 and TRBJ2-7; TRBD1 aligns across 8 bases. Germline lookup yields CDR1 SQVTM and CDR2 ANQGSEA. This CDR3 comprises 14 residues. After removal of 4 bases from V and 0 bases from J, the junction contained 5 bases not matched to a gene. CDR3 sequence (DNA): TGCAGCGTTGCCTCGGACAGGGTCTCCTACGAGCAGTACTTC. Translation gives CSVASDRVSYEQYF.

This clonotype was counted ten times or more. The rearrangement uses TRBV2 and TRBJ2-7, with 10 positions matching TRBD2. The V and J ends lost 6 bases and 0 bases, in that order; junction bases with no gene match: 2. Germline V gene sequence: CDR1 SNHLY, CDR2 FYNNEI. CDR3 length equals 14 residues. The CDR3 sequence is CASRSGRASYEQYF. CDR3 DNA sequence: TGTGCCAGCAGGAGCGGGAGGGCCTCCTACGAGCAGTACTTC.

This clonotype was observed at least ten times. The V call is TRBV5-1, the J call TRBJ2-3; D is perhaps TRBD2 (5 bases). Trimming took off 3 bases at V and 1 base at J, with 12 bases between the two ends. Germline V CDR1 and CDR2: SGHRS, YFSETQ. CDR3 size: 15 residues. The CDR3 loop reads CASSWLSGGTDTQYF. DNA of the CDR3: TGCGCCAGCAGCTGGCTGAGCGGAGGCACAGATACGCAGTATTTT.

This clonotype was recorded a few times. The chain recombines TRBV18 with TRBJ1-1, with a possible D match to TRBD1 (6 bases). V was cut by 2 bases and J by 7 bases, with 11 bases left in between. The germline gives CDR1 KGHSH, CDR2 LQKENI. The CDR3 is 13 amino acids. CDR3 DNA sequence: TGTGCCAGCTCACCATACACAGGGATTGAAGCTTTCTTT. Protein product: CASSPYTGIEAFF.

This clonotype was counted only a few times. The CDR3 coding sequence is TGTGCCGGGGCGGGGACACAGAACACTGAAGCTTTCTTT. This codes for CAGAGTQNTEAFF. V is TRBV30 and J is TRBJ1-1; possible D gene TRBD1, 6 bases. CDR3 length: 13 residues. Germline CDR1 reads GTSNPN; CDR2 reads SVGIG (reference sequence). V lost 8 bases, J lost 1 base, and 14 bases lay in between.

This clonotype was recorded many times. The CDR3 coding sequence is TGCAGTGCTAGAGATCGTCGGATCCTCACAGATACGCAGTATTTT. Translating gives CSARDRRILTDTQYF. The rearrangement links TRBV20-1 to TRBJ2-3; D is undetermined. CDR3 size: 15 residues. V lost 0 bases and J lost 2, with 12 bases in between. Germline assignment: CDR1 DFQATT and CDR2 SNEGSKA (reference sequence).

This clonotype was seen at least ten times. The V and J genes are TRBV14 and TRBJ2-7; possibly TRBD1 for D (5 bases). CDR3 length: 13 residues. The V gene lost 4 bases and the J gene lost 3 bases, with 10 bases spanning the gap. Germline values: CDR1 SGHDN, CDR2 FVKESK. The CDR3 sequence: CASSRQSFYEQYF. In DNA, the CDR3 is TGTGCCAGCAGCCGACAGTCTTTCTACGAGCAGTACTTC.

CDR3 sequence reads: CASSLQDTGELFF. CDR3 sequence (DNA): TGTGCCAGCAGCTTGCAGGATACCGGGGAGCTGTTTTTT. The chain carries TRBV5-5 and TRBJ2-2; D remains ambiguous. Trimming stripped 1 base from V and 5 bases from J, with 6 bases between. Germline V CDR1 and CDR2: SGHKS, YYEKEE (reference sequence). CDR3 size: 13 residues.

This clonotype was recorded at least ten times. This chain joins TRBV15 and TRBJ2-5; tentatively, D is TRBD1 or TRBD2 (5 bases each). The V end was cut by 1 base, the J end by 3 bases, with 9 bases between. The CDR3 is 14 residues long. CDR1 is LNHNV, CDR2 YYDKDF, per germline (reference sequence). CDR3 bases: TGTGCCACCAGCAGAGTCGGGGCAGAAGAGACCCAGTACTTC. Its protein is CATSRVGAEETQYF. The full variable domain, in which reference TRBV15 and TRBJ2-5 provide the parts outside the CDR3, is DAMVIQNPRYQVTQFGKPVTLSCSQTLNHNVMYWYQQKSSQAPKLLFHYYDKDFNNEADTPDNFQSRRPNTSFCFLDIRSPGLGDTAMYLCATSRVGAEETQYFGPGTRLLVL.